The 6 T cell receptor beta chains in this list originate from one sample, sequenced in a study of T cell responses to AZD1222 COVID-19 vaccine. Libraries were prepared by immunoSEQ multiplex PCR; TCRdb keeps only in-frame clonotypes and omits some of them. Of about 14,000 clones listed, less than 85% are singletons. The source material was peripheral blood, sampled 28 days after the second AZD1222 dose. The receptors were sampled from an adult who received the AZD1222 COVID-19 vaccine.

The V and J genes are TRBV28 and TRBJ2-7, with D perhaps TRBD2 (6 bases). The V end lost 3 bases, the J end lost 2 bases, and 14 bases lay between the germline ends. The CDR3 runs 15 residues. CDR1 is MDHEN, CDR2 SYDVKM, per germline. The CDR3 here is CASSLEAGGAYEQYF. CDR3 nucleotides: TGTGCCAGCAGTTTGGAAGCGGGTGGGGCCTACGAGCAGTACTTC.

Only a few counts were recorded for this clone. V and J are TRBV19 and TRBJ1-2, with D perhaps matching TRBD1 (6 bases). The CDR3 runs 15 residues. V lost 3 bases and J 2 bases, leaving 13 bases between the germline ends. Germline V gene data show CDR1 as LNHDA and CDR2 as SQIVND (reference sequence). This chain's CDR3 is CASSIRLDRNYGYTF. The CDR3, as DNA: TGTGCCAGTAGTATCCGATTAGACAGGAACTATGGCTACACCTTC.

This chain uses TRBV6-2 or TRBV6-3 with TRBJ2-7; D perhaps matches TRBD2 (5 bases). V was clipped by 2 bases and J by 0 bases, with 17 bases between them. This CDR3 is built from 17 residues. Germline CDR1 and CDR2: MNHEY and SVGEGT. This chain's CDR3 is CASSYLLTRRISYEQYF. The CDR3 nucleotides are TGTGCCAGCAGTTACCTCCTCACTAGGAGAATCTCCTACGAGCAGTACTTC.

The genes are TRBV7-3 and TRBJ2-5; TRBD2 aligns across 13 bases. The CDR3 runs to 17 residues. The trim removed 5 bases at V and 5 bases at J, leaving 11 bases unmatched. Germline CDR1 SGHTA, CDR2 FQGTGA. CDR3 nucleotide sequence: TGTGCCAGCAGCCTGGGAATACTAGCGGGGGGGCTTGAGACCCAGTACTTC. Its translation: CASSLGILAGGLETQYF.

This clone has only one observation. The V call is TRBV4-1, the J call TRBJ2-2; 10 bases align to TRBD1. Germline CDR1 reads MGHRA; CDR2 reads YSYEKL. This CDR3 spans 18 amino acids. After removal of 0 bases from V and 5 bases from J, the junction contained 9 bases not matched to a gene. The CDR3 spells CASSQEDVGQGPTGELFF. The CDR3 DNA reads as TGCGCCAGCAGCCAAGAGGATGTGGGACAGGGGCCAACCGGGGAGCTGTTTTTT.

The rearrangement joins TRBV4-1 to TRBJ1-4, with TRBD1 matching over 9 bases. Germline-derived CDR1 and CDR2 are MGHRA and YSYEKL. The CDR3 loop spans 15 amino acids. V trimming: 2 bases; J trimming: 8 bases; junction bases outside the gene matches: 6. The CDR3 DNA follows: TGCGCCAGCAGCCAACCCGGGACAGGGAAAGAAAAACTGTTTTTT. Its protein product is CASSQPGTGKEKLFF.